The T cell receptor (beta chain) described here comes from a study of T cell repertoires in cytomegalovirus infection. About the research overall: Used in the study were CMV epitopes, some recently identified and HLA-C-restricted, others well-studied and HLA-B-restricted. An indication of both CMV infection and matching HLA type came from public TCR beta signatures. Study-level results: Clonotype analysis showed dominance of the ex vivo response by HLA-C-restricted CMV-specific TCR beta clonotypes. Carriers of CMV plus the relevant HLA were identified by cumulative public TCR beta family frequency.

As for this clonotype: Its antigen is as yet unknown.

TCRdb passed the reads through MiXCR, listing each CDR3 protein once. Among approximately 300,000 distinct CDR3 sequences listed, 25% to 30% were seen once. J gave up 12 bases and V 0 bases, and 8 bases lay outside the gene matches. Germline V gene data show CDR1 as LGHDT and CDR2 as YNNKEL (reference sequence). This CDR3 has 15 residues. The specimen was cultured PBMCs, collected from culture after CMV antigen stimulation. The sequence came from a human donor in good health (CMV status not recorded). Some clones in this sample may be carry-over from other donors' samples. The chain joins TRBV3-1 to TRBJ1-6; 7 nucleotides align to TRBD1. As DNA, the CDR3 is TGTGCCAGCAGCCAAGATCACCAGGGGGGAGGACCCCTCCACTTT. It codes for CASSQDHQGGGPLHF.